The sequence of this T cell receptor beta chain was determined in a study of CD8 T cells in ankylosing spondylitis. MiXCR was run by TCRdb on the 5' RACE reads, yielding one entry per CDR3 protein. The repertoire holds under 200,000 distinct CDR3 sequences, with approximately 9.9% as singletons. V was cut by 1 base and J by 6 bases, with 16 bases left in between. CDR1 is LGHNA and CDR2 is YSLEER in the germline V gene. The CDR3 covers 15 residues. The sample was blood, either unsorted or a sorted T cell fraction (not recorded which). V is TRBV4-3 and J is TRBJ2-7, with D unclear. This TCR was recovered from a female donor with ankylosing spondylitis or in good health (not recorded which). The CDR3 protein is CASSQALGNYVEQYF. The CDR3 region has the DNA TGCGCCAGCAGCCAAGCGCTCGGTAACTACGTCGAGCAGTACTTC.